This TCR beta chain is from a study of preoperative IRX-2 immunotherapy in early breast cancer. Here immunoSEQ multiplex PCR was the method, and the copy in TCRdb shows in-frame clones only, minus some. This sample has roughly 34,000 clones, with 85% to 90% found just once. Germline CDR1 is MNHGY and CDR2 is SAAAGT. The CDR3 has 13 amino acids. V gave up 2 bases and J gave up 6 bases, with 10 bases separating them. Treatment given: preoperative locoregional IRX-2 cytokine immunotherapy. Samples came from a phase Ib trial of preoperative locoregional IRX-2 cytokine immunotherapy. Sequences were derived from tumor tissue, sampled after IRX-2 immunotherapy. The rearrangement uses TRBV6-8 and TRBJ1-2; the D is unclear. The TCR comes from a human donor with breast cancer. DNA of the CDR3: TGTGCCAGCAGTTACAGGGCAGTGGATGGCTACACCTTC. It encodes CASSYRAVDGYTF.